The present TCR beta chain was sequenced within a study of response to subunit inactivated influenza vaccine. General study results and limits: Authors suggested each seasonal influenza vaccination recruits few new T cells.

This clonotype was counted between two and nine times. The antigen is unknown. The CDR3 is 15 amino acids. J gave up 6 bases and V 1 base, and 8 bases lay outside the gene matches. Germline lookup yields CDR1 SGDLS and CDR2 YYNGEE. MiXCR was run by TCRdb on the RT-PCR reads, yielding one entry per CDR3 protein. The table records around 470,000 distinct CDR3 sequences, approximately 7.3% of them present only once. V usage is TRBV9 and J usage is TRBJ2-5, with 8 bases identical to TRBD1. This TCR was sampled from a man in his fifties or sixties who received an inactivated influenza vaccine. Sequencing was performed on PBMCs from blood, taken less than 30 months after vaccination. The CDR3, as DNA: TGTGCCAGCAGCGTATTTGGACAGGGCACCCAGACCCAGTACTTC. Protein: CASSVFGQGTQTQYF.